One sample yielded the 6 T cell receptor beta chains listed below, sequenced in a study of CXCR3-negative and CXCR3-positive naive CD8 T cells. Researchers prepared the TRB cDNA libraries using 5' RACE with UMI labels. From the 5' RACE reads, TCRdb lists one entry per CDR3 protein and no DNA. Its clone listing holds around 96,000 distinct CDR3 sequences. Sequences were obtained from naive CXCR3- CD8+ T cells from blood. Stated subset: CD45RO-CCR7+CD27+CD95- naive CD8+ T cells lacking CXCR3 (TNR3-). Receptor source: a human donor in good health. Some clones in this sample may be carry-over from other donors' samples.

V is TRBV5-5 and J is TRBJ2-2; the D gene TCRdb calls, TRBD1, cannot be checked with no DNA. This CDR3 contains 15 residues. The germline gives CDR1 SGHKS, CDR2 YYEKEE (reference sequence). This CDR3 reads CASSAGHPNTGELFF. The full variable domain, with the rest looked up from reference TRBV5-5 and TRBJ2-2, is DAGVTQSPTHLIKTRGQQVTLRCSPISGHKSVSWYQQVLGQGPQFIFQYYEKEERGRGNFPDRFSARQFPNYSSELNVNALLLGDSALYLCASSAGHPNTGELFFGEGSRLTVL.

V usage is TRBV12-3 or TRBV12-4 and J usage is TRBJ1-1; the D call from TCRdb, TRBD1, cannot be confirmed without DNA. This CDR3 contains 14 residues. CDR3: CASSPTLGNTEAFF.

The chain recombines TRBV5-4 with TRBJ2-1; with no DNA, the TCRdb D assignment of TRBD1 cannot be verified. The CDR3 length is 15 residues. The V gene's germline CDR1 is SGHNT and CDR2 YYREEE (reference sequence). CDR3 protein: CASSLWGGLNNEQFF.

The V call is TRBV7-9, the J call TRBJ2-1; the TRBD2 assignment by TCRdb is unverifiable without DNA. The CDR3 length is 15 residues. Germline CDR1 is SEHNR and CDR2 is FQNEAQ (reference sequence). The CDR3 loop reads CASSLSAGTYNEQFF. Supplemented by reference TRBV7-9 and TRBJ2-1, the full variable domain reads DTGVSQNPRHKITKRGQNVTFRCDPISEHNRLYWYRQTLGQGPEFLTYFQNEAQLEKSRLLSDRFSAERPKGSFSTLEIQRTEQGDSAMYLCASSLSAGTYNEQFFGPGTRLTVL.

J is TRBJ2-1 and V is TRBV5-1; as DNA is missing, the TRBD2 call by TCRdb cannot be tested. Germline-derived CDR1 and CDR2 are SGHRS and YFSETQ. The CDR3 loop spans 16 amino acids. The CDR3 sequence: CASSLRLAGGFNEQFF.

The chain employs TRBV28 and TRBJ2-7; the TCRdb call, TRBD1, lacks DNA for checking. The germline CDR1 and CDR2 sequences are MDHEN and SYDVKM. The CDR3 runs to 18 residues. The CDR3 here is CASSRFESRQGWFYEQYF. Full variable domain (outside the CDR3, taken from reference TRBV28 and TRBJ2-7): DVKVTQSSRYLVKRTGEKVFLECVQDMDHENMFWYRQDPGLGLRLIYFSYDVKMKEKGDIPEGYSVSREKKERFSLILESASTNQTSMYLCASSRFESRQGWFYEQYFGPGTRLTVT.